This TCR beta chain was identified in a study of shared clonotypes between healthy human individuals. Overall study: Donors had three CD4 naive, three CD4 memory, two CD8 naive and one CD8 memory plate apiece.

It was CD45RO-negative cells, positively selected for CCR7, that made up naive CD8 cells, with terminally differentiated effector memory CD45RA+ cells excluded. Study-wide points: When compared with the clonotypes that were shared by all four sorted-subset donors, the non-shared clonotypes turned out to have lower generation probabilities.

Concerning this clone itself: The antigen is not known.

Original analysis: Filtering differed since immunoSEQ provided only junctions, with no quality scores. Only in-frame clones appear in the TCRdb table, and some are missing; sequencing was by immunoSEQ multiplex PCR. That table supplies the V and J calls and clone size; D and trimming were determined from the DNA. Among millions of clones, around 96% were seen once, and the ten largest hold about 1.1%. What was sequenced was naive CD8+ T cells sorted from blood. The receptor was isolated from a young man in good health.

CDR3 in amino acids: CASSESGDDYGYTF. The CDR3 bases are TGTGCCAGCAGTGAGTCGGGGGACGACTATGGCTACACCTTC. The chain couples TRBV2 to TRBJ1-2; TRBD1 might be the D (5 bases). V lost 3 bases to trimming and J lost 3 bases, with 11 bases between them. Germline CDR1 SNHLY, CDR2 FYNNEI. The CDR3 extends over 14 amino acids.